Presented here are 32 T cell receptor beta chains from one specimen sequenced in a study of blood T cell repertoires in COVID-19. Assay: immunoSEQ multiplex PCR; the TCRdb copy retains only in-frame clones and omits some. The sample consists of about 150,000 clones, approximately 84% of them appearing once. Sequencing used peripheral blood. The receptors originated from an elderly woman with COVID-19, enrolled during active disease.

The chain combines TRBV7-2 with TRBJ2-2; 7 nucleotides align to TRBD1. The germline V gene encodes CDR1 SGHTA and CDR2 FQGNSA. V lost 6 bases and J lost 6; bases outside the gene matches: 7. The CDR3 extends over 14 amino acids. CDR3 loop: CASSTDREPGELFF. DNA for the CDR3: TGTGCCAGCAGTACCGACAGGGAACCCGGGGAGCTGTTTTTT.

This clone is a singleton in its sample. This chain joins TRBV5-1 and TRBJ1-1, with 8 bases lining up with TRBD1. J lost 5 bases, V lost 1 base, and 4 bases had no gene match. The germline V gene encodes CDR1 SGHRS and CDR2 YFSETQ. This CDR3 comprises 14 residues. CDR3 region: CASSLQGAETEAFF. The DNA of the CDR3 is TGCGCCAGCAGCTTGCAGGGGGCAGAGACTGAAGCTTTCTTT. The full variable domain, its missing parts supplied by reference TRBV5-1 and TRBJ1-1, is KAGVTQTPRYLIKTRGQQVTLSCSPISGHRSVSWYQQTPGQGLQFLFEYFSETQRNKGNFPGRFSGRQFSNSRSEMNVSTLELGDSALYLCASSLQGAETEAFFGQGTRLTVV.

The chain employs TRBV19 and TRBJ1-4; unclear D gene. This CDR3 has 13 residues. CDR1 is LNHDA, CDR2 SQIVND, per germline (reference sequence). V was shortened by 11 bases and J by 0 bases, with 10 bases between the two germline ends. For the CDR3, the DNA is TGTGCCGTAAGCGGAGCAACTAATGAAAAACTGTTTTTT. It is translated as CAVSGATNEKLFF.

The chain combines TRBV7-2 with TRBJ2-5, with D tentatively TRBD2 (6 bases). This CDR3 comprises 13 residues. Germline V CDR1 and CDR2: SGHTA, FQGNSA. The V end lost 1 base, the J end lost 4 bases, and 7 bases lay between the germline ends. The CDR3 here is CASSLVGGETQYF. The CDR3 DNA reads as TGTGCCAGCAGCTTAGTGGGGGGAGAGACCCAGTACTTC.

The chain couples TRBV30 to TRBJ2-7, with 8 bases fitting TRBD2. The CDR3 length is 13 residues. Germline CDR1 GTSNPN, CDR2 SVGIG (reference sequence). The J segment lost 2 bases and the V segment lost 7 bases, leaving 7 bases of the junction unmatched. The DNA for the CDR3 is TGTGCCTTGACCGGACTAGCCGCCTACGAGCAGTACTTC. Translating gives CALTGLAAYEQYF.

The genes are TRBV30 and TRBJ1-3; D not certain. The CDR3 contains 14 residues. The V gene lost 3 bases and the J gene lost 4 bases, with 13 bases spanning the gap. CDR1 and CDR2 (germline): GTSNPN, SVGIG (reference sequence). For the CDR3, the DNA is TGTGCCTGGAGGGGTGCTGGAGGAGGAAACACCATATATTTT. Protein: CAWRGAGGGNTIYF.

The J gene is TRBJ2-1, the V gene TRBV12-5; TRBD1 matches at 8 bases. The V segment lost 10 bases and the J segment 7 bases; nucleotides outside the gene matches: 3. CDR1 is LGHNT and CDR2 is FRNRAP in the germline V gene. This CDR3 has 11 amino acids. This CDR3 reads CAIQGGNEQFF. CDR3 nucleotides: TGTGCTATACAGGGGGGTAATGAGCAGTTCTTC.

This clone was seen a handful of times. The chain recombines TRBV18 with TRBJ1-1, with 9 bases matching TRBD1. The CDR3 has 15 amino acids. Trimming at V came to 3 bases and at J to 5 bases, leaving 7 bases not matched to a gene. Germline V gene data show CDR1 as KGHSH and CDR2 as LQKENI. The CDR3 loop is CASSPLTGGETEAFF. For the CDR3, the DNA is TGTGCCAGCTCACCGTTGACAGGGGGGGAGACTGAAGCTTTCTTT.

This clone has just one count. The J gene is TRBJ2-4, the V gene TRBV21-1; TRBD1, the D gene given by the table, was not confirmed from the DNA. TRBV21-1 is noted as a pseudogene. CDR3 length equals 12 residues. CDR3 in amino acids: CASPGSLNIQYF. DNA of the CDR3: TGTGCCAGCCCAGGATCTTTAAACATTCAGTACTTC.

The rearrangement links TRBV20-1 to TRBJ2-7; unclear D gene. Germline assignment: CDR1 DFQATT and CDR2 SNEGSKA (reference sequence). The CDR3 is 16 amino acids. Trimming cost V 3 bases and J 5 bases, with 23 bases left between them. CDR3 sequence (DNA): TGCAGTGCTAGTTGGCCTGGGTTTGGAGATCGCGACGAGCAGTACTTC. This encodes CSASWPGFGDRDEQYF.

The chain joins TRBV19 to TRBJ1-5; D gene unclear. Trimming cost V 3 bases and J 0 bases, with 9 bases left between them. The CDR3 is 15 residues long. Germline CDR1 is LNHDA and CDR2 is SQIVND (reference sequence). The CDR3 DNA follows: TGTGCCAGTAGTATGCGGGGTTTTAGCAATCAGCCCCAGCATTTT. Amino acids: CASSMRGFSNQPQHF.

This clone was found a few times. J is TRBJ1-3 and V is TRBV10-3; no firm D call. Germline V CDR1 and CDR2: ENHRY, SYGVKD. CDR3 length: 12 residues. Trimming removed 2 bases at V and 4 bases at J, with 3 bases between. CDR3 protein: CAISEQGNTIYF. The CDR3 DNA is TGTGCCATCAGTGAGCAGGGAAACACCATATATTTT.

The J gene is TRBJ2-6, the V gene TRBV4-1; D is undetermined. V lost 4 bases to trimming and J lost 0 bases, with 10 bases between them. Germline assignment: CDR1 MGHRA and CDR2 YSYEKL. CDR3 length: 16 amino acids. CDR3 nucleotides: TGCGCCAGCAGCCGAGGTCCGAACTCTGGGGCCAACGTCCTGACTTTC. It encodes CASSRGPNSGANVLTF.

The chain links TRBV7-2 to TRBJ1-2; the match to TRBD1 covers 9 bases. In germline, CDR1 is SGHTA, CDR2 FQGNSA. Unmatched junction bases numbered 5, after V lost 5 bases and J lost 7 bases. The CDR3 totals 13 residues. Written as DNA, the CDR3 is TGTGCCAGCAGCCTCCGACAGGGGGGTGGCTACACCTTC. Its translation: CASSLRQGGGYTF.

This rearrangement joins TRBV6-5 to TRBJ2-4, with 7 bases fitting TRBD1. This CDR3 has 15 amino acids. The germline V gene encodes CDR1 MNHEY and CDR2 SVGAGI. J was trimmed by 7 bases and V by 6 bases; bases with no gene match: 12. The CDR3 loop is CASSFSEGTVNIQYF. The CDR3 coding sequence is TGTGCCAGCAGCTTCTCTGAGGGGACAGTGAACATTCAGTACTTC.

The genes are TRBV11-2 and TRBJ2-3; D might be TRBD1 (6 bases). The germline V gene encodes CDR1 SGHAT and CDR2 FQNNGV. The V and J ends lost 4 bases and 6 bases respectively, with 8 bases between them. There are 12 residues in the CDR3. The CDR3 DNA reads TGTGCCAGCAGCTCTGACAGGGATACGCAGTATTTT. It is translated as CASSSDRDTQYF. The variable domain in full, with the rest retrieved from reference TRBV11-2 and TRBJ2-3, is EAGVAQSPRYKIIEKRQSVAFWCNPISGHATLYWYQQILGQGPKLLIQFQNNGVVDDSQLPKDRFSAERLKGVDSTLKIQPAKLEDSAVYLCASSSDRDTQYFGPGTRLTVL.

A few counts support this clone. This rearrangement joins TRBV5-1 to TRBJ1-1, with a possible D match to TRBD1 (6 bases). Between the trimmed V and J ends, which lost 4 bases and 1 base, there was a span of 8 bases. Germline values: CDR1 SGHRS, CDR2 YFSETQ. The CDR3 runs to 13 residues. The CDR3 DNA reads TGCGCCAGCAGCGCACAGGGGAACACTGAAGCTTTCTTT. Encoded protein: CASSAQGNTEAFF.

The rearrangement links TRBV5-5 to TRBJ2-4, with no clear D. The CDR3 runs to 14 residues. Per the germline V gene, CDR1 is SGHKS and CDR2 is YYEKEE (reference sequence). Trimming removed 0 bases at V and 5 bases at J, with 9 bases between. CDR3 protein: CASSLAPTENIQYF. The CDR3 coding sequence is TGTGCCAGCAGCTTGGCACCTACTGAAAACATTCAGTACTTC.

This chain joins TRBV2 and TRBJ1-1, with D uncertain. The CDR3 loop spans 14 amino acids. From germline, CDR1 is SNHLY and CDR2 FYNNEI. Trimming stripped 4 bases from V and 1 base from J, with 10 bases between. CDR3 sequence: CASSVPGWNTEAFF. CDR3 bases: TGTGCCAGCAGTGTCCCGGGGTGGAACACTGAAGCTTTCTTT.

The genes are TRBV6-8 and TRBJ2-2, with D tentatively TRBD2 (5 bases). The CDR3 spans 16 residues. Germline V lookup: CDR1 MNHGY, CDR2 SAAAGT. V was clipped by 7 bases and J by 4 bases, with 19 bases between them. The CDR3 loop is CASIPPRGPSTGELFF. The CDR3 DNA follows: TGTGCCAGCATTCCCCCCAGAGGGCCGAGCACCGGGGAGCTGTTTTTT.

A remark on this clone: A junction boundary mismatches the germline segment, possibly from a read error. The rearrangement joins TRBV7-7 to TRBJ2-7, with no clear D. The CDR3 is made up of 19 amino acids. CDR1 and CDR2 from the germline V gene are SSHAT and FNYEAQ (reference sequence). Here the CDR3 reads CASSLAAPSLIIKPYEQYF. CDR3 DNA sequence: TGTGCTAGCAGCTTAGCCGCCCCCTCTCTAATCATTAAACCCTACGAGCAGTACTTC.

This clone appeared once. This chain links TRBV4-2 with TRBJ1-5; D is possibly TRBD1 (5 bases). The CDR3 extends over 15 amino acids. Trimming pared 2 bases from V and 5 bases from J, leaving 13 bases between. The V gene's germline CDR1 is LGHNA and CDR2 YNFKEQ. CDR3 DNA: TGTGCCAGCAGCCAACCAGGTTGGGGGGATCAGCCCCAGCATTTT. This sequence encodes CASSQPGWGDQPQHF.

The chain carries TRBV4-1 and TRBJ2-3; 7 positions agree with TRBD1. J gave up 0 bases and V 6 bases, and 6 bases lay outside the gene matches. Per germline, CDR1 MGHRA and CDR2 YSYEKL. This CDR3 region has 15 residues. CDR3 in amino acids: CASRAQGVSTDTQYF. The CDR3 region has the DNA TGCGCCAGCAGGGCGCAGGGGGTAAGCACAGATACGCAGTATTTT.

The genes are TRBV28 and TRBJ1-2; 8 bases map to TRBD1. V lost 6 bases and J lost 3; bases outside the gene matches: 12. This CDR3 is 16 amino acids long. Germline V CDR1 and CDR2: MDHEN, SYDVKM. CDR3 protein: CASRPSQGGKYYGYTF. CDR3 in DNA: TGTGCCAGCAGACCTTCACAGGGGGGGAAATACTATGGCTACACCTTC.

CDR3 DNA sequence: TGTGCTAGTGGCCAAAGCGGACAGGTTGAAGCTTTCTTT. Amino acids: CASGQSGQVEAFF. This rearrangement joins TRBV12-5 to TRBJ1-1; 7 bases are shared with TRBD1. After removal of 6 bases from V and 7 bases from J, the junction contained 8 bases not matched to a gene. The length of the CDR3 is 13 residues. CDR1 and CDR2 from the germline V gene are LGHNT and FRNRAP.

In regard to this clone: In the same sample, other DNA sequences code for this CDR3. The rearrangement uses TRBV28 and TRBJ1-2, with TRBD1 matching over 7 bases. This CDR3 has 15 residues. Germline V gene data show CDR1 as MDHEN and CDR2 as SYDVKM. V lost 4 bases, J lost 4 bases, and 9 bases stayed unmatched. CDR3 protein: CASSSPGQGGYGYTF. As DNA, the CDR3 is TGTGCCAGCAGTTCCCCGGGGCAGGGGGGCTATGGCTACACCTTC.

This chain joins TRBV5-1 and TRBJ2-1; 8 bases are a match to TRBD1. Germline values: CDR1 SGHRS, CDR2 YFSETQ. J lost 5 bases, V lost 4 bases, and 8 bases had no gene match. This CDR3 is built from 15 residues. CDR3 sequence (DNA): TGCGCCAGCAGCAACCTCCAGGGGGCGGACAATGAGCAGTTCTTC. This translates into CASSNLQGADNEQFF.

V gene TRBV3-1 (or the pseudogene TRBV3-2) combines with J gene TRBJ1-5, with D possibly TRBD1 on 5 matching bases. V was cut by 3 bases and J by 5 bases, with 8 bases left in between. CDR1 is LGHDT and CDR2 is YNNKEL in the germline V gene (reference sequence). The CDR3 covers 13 residues. The CDR3 loop is CASSHGGDQPQHF. For the CDR3, the DNA is TGTGCCAGCAGCCACGGGGGAGATCAGCCCCAGCATTTT.

This clone was counted between two and nine times. The V and J genes are TRBV5-1 and TRBJ2-1; D possibly corresponds to TRBD2 (5 bases). The CDR3 extends over 14 amino acids. The V end lost 0 bases, the J end lost 5 bases, and 9 bases lay between the germline ends. The V gene's germline CDR1 is SGHRS and CDR2 YFSETQ. The CDR3 DNA is TGCGCCAGCAGCTTGGCGTCGGGAAACAATGAGCAGTTCTTC. Translating it yields CASSLASGNNEQFF.

This chain joins TRBV30 and TRBJ2-1, with 14 positions matching TRBD2. V dropped 4 bases and J dropped 6; count of bases not matched to a gene: 17. Germline values: CDR1 GTSNPN, CDR2 SVGIG (reference sequence). The CDR3 is 19 amino acids. In DNA, the CDR3 is TGTGCCTGGACCGACGGTCGGACTAGCGGGGGGTGGATATTCAATGAGCAGTTCTTC. Translation: CAWTDGRTSGGWIFNEQFF.

The chain carries TRBV20-1 and TRBJ2-3, with no clear D. CDR1 is DFQATT and CDR2 is SNEGSKA in the germline V gene (reference sequence). The CDR3 has 11 residues. With 8 bases removed from V and 0 bases from J, the gap between germline ends came to 6 bases. The CDR3 loop reads CSRRSTDTQYF. The CDR3 DNA reads as TGCAGTCGCAGAAGCACAGATACGCAGTATTTT.

The gene calls are TRBV19 and TRBJ2-3; 12 nucleotides align to TRBD2. The CDR3 covers 17 residues. The V and J ends lost 6 bases and 2 bases, in that order; junction bases with no gene match: 9. Germline V gene lookup returns CDR1 LNHDA and CDR2 SQIVND (reference sequence). The CDR3 spells CASRGIGLAGPTDTQYF. DNA of the CDR3: TGTGCCAGTAGGGGGATTGGACTAGCGGGGCCCACAGATACGCAGTATTTT.